The 9 T cell receptor beta chains in this list originate from one sample, sequenced in a study of CD8 T cells in ankylosing spondylitis. TCRdb recomputed calls from the 5' RACE reads with MiXCR, one row per CDR3 protein. Of 36,000 or so distinct CDR3 sequences listed, approximately 11% were seen once; the top ten hold 20%. The sequenced sample was synovial fluid, either unsorted or a sorted T cell fraction (not recorded which). The receptors were sampled from a male donor with ankylosing spondylitis.

In this sample, this clonotype turned up a few times. The chain couples TRBV12-3 or TRBV12-4 to TRBJ2-2, with 9 bases fitting TRBD1. The CDR3 consists of 14 residues. Germline trimming cut 7 bases from V and 3 bases from J; bases unmatched to any gene: 3. The CDR3 loop reads CASNTGGDTGELFF. The DNA of the CDR3 is TGTGCCAGCAACACAGGGGGCGACACCGGGGAGCTGTTTTTT.

CDR3 in amino acids: CASKEAGGNTGELFF. CDR3 DNA: TGTGCCAGCAAGGAGGCGGGAGGGAACACCGGGGAGCTGTTTTTT. The genes are TRBV6-1 and TRBJ2-2, with TRBD2 matching over 8 bases. The CDR3 consists of 15 residues. Trimming took 7 bases from V and 1 from J; bases not matched to a gene: 5. The germline V gene encodes CDR1 MNHNS and CDR2 SASEGT.

This clonotype was seen a few times. V gene TRBV7-3 combines with J gene TRBJ2-5; possible D gene TRBD1, 7 bases. Germline V gene sequence: CDR1 SGHTA, CDR2 FQGTGA. V was pared by 5 bases and J by 4 bases, with 17 bases between. The CDR3 covers 15 residues. In DNA form, the CDR3 reads TGTGCCAGCAGCAAGGGGGGACAGACGGTAGAGACCCAGTACTTC. Encoded protein: CASSKGGQTVETQYF.

V and J are TRBV29-1 and TRBJ2-7; the match to TRBD1 covers 7 bases. The CDR3 consists of 12 residues. V dropped 6 bases and J dropped 1; count of bases not matched to a gene: 3. Germline lookup yields CDR1 SQVTM and CDR2 ANQGSEA. The CDR3 reads CSVWDRSYEQYF. The DNA of the CDR3 is TGCAGCGTATGGGACAGATCCTACGAGCAGTACTTC.

V is TRBV2 and J is TRBJ1-1; D call uncertain. Trimming removed 6 bases at V and 1 base at J, with 12 bases between. The V gene's germline CDR1 is SNHLY and CDR2 FYNNEI. The CDR3 covers 14 residues. The CDR3 spells CASRSWEQNTEAFF. The CDR3 nucleotides are TGTGCCAGCAGGTCATGGGAACAGAACACTGAAGCTTTCTTT.

The chain links TRBV7-9 to TRBJ2-7; D is unclear. There are 11 residues in the CDR3. Trimming pared 5 bases from V and 2 bases from J, leaving 4 bases between. Germline assignment: CDR1 SEHNR and CDR2 FQNEAQ (reference sequence). CDR3 sequence (DNA): TGTGCCAGCAGCGACGCCTACGAGCAGTACTTC. Translated, it gives CASSDAYEQYF.

This clonotype showed up just a few times. A single base separates this from a much larger clone, so it may be a read error. The chain has TRBV7-9 and TRBJ2-7; TRBD1 agrees at 7 bases. This CDR3 spans 14 amino acids. Per germline, CDR1 SEHNR and CDR2 FQNEAQ (reference sequence). CDR3 nucleotides: TGTGACAGCAGCTTGGACAGGTTCGTCCACGAGCAGTACTTC. It codes for CDSSLDRFVHEQYF.

This clonotype is classed as medium-sized. The chain has TRBV6-5 and TRBJ1-1; TRBD1 agrees at 7 bases. V gave up 7 bases and J gave up 3 bases; unmatched junction bases: 8. Germline V gives CDR1 MNHEY, CDR2 SVGAGI. This CDR3 is built from 14 residues. CDR3 sequence: CASNPTGPHTEAFF. The CDR3 nucleotides are TGTGCCAGCAACCCGACAGGGCCTCACACTGAAGCTTTCTTT.

This clonotype has at least ten counts. The chain joins TRBV3-1 to TRBJ2-7, with TRBD2 identical over 9 bases. CDR3 size: 17 residues. V trimming: 0 bases; J trimming: 1 base; junction bases outside the gene matches: 7. Germline V gene lookup returns CDR1 LGHDT and CDR2 YNNKEL (reference sequence). CDR3: CASSQESRLAASYEQYF. As DNA, the CDR3 is TGTGCCAGCAGCCAAGAGTCGCGACTAGCGGCATCCTACGAGCAGTACTTC.